The clone carrying this TCR beta chain was picked up many times. Germline V gene sequence: CDR1 KGHSH, CDR2 LQKENI. The ends lost 4 bases at V and 6 bases at J; junction bases unmatched: 11. This CDR3 has 16 amino acids. Each TCR transcript was tagged with a 10-nucleotide random UMI during 5'RACE. Every sequencing run gave over 170 million TCR-beta sequences, taken from 15-18 subjects. Each CDR3 protein is one row after TCRdb ran MiXCR on the 5' RACE reads. The data contain approximately 44,000 distinct CDR3 sequences, roughly 15% of them singletons. Use was made of under 1.2 million CD4+ or CD8+ T cells in sorted libraries. The source of the sample is a study of neurological immune-mediated disorders.

Sequencing was carried out using CD4+ T cells from blood. The chain recombines TRBV18 with TRBJ2-2, with 7 bases matching TRBD1. This clonotype was sampled from an older woman with HTLV-1-associated myelopathy (HAM/TSP). The CDR3 loop is CASSLRQGPLAGELFF. CDR3 DNA sequence: TGTGCCAGCTCACTCCGACAGGGCCCTCTAGCCGGGGAGCTGTTTTTT. The full variable domain, in which reference TRBV18 and TRBJ2-2 provide the parts outside the CDR3, is NAGVMQNPRHLVRRRGQEARLRCSPMKGHSHVYWYRQLPEEGLKFMVYLQKENIIDESGMPKERFSAEFPKEGPSILRIQQVVRGDSAAYFCASSLRQGPLAGELFFGEGSRLTVL.